This TCR beta chain was documented in a study of T cells in pancreatic ductal adenocarcinoma. No neoadjuvant therapy was given to the selected pancreatic ductal adenocarcinoma patients before their surgery. Repertoires were generated with immunoSEQ multiplex PCR, while TCRdb's copy carries only in-frame clones and drops some. The table lists roughly 100,000 clones, about 96% of them singletons. Sample: PBMCs. This clonotype originated in a human donor with pancreatic ductal adenocarcinoma.

The CDR3 sequence: CASSQDLREEISDYEQYF. CDR3 DNA sequence: TGTGCCAGCAGCCAAGATTTGCGGGAGGAAATTTCGGATTACGAGCAGTACTTC. This chain uses TRBV14 with TRBJ2-7; TRBD2 agrees at 8 bases. The germline gives CDR1 SGHDN, CDR2 FVKESK. This CDR3 contains 18 residues. Trimming cost V 0 bases and J 4 bases; bases outside gene matches: 14.